This T cell receptor (beta chain) comes out of a study of spatial heterogeneity in lung cancer. One entry per CDR3 protein results from TCRdb running MiXCR on the 5' RACE reads. This table has 9,100 or so distinct CDR3 sequences, about 7.8% appearing once. This clonotype was counted many times. Its specificity is unknown. Study findings and constraints: Resection saw ubiquitous expanded tumor TCRs appear in blood more than follow-up did.

Time point described: sample taken at primary tumor resection. Unsorted whole RNA from tumor, nontumor lung or frozen PBMC underwent sequencing. Samples came from approximately 65 TRACERx patients with untreated early-stage lung cancer. Here the sequenced sample was PBMCs, taken at surgery. The sequence came from a female donor with early-stage non-small cell lung cancer.

CDR3 sequence (DNA): TGTGCCAGCAGCTTAGGACAGGGTAACTACGAGCAGTACTTC. It encodes CASSLGQGNYEQYF. The chain couples TRBV11-2 to TRBJ2-7; 7 bases map to TRBD1. Germline trimming cut 1 base from V and 3 bases from J; bases unmatched to any gene: 3. CDR3 length equals 14 residues. CDR1 and CDR2 (germline): SGHAT, FQNNGV.